Following are 4 T cell receptor beta chains from one sample sequenced in a study of T cells in Graves' hyperthyroidism and ophthalmopathy. The source material, RNA transcripts, was used to amplify TCR beta CDR3 regions. The HTBI primer set was used in a first-round RT-PCR of the TCR CDR3. MiXCR was run by TCRdb on the multiplex PCR reads, yielding one entry per CDR3 protein. The sample includes a few hundred thousand distinct CDR3 sequences, about 16% of them seen just once. Specimen: blood. The source of these receptors is a woman aged 30 to 39 with Graves' ophthalmopathy.

In its sample, this clonotype was seen many times. The V and J genes are TRBV20-1 and TRBJ2-5, with 11 bases matching TRBD1. V lost 1 base and J lost 5; bases outside the gene matches: 6. CDR1 and CDR2 from the germline V gene are DFQATT and SNEGSKA (reference sequence). The CDR3 contains 15 residues. Here the CDR3 DNA reads TGCAGTGCTAGAGGAGGGACAGGGGGAATGGAGACCCAGTACTTC. Protein sequence: CSARGGTGGMETQYF.

Comments on this clonotype: This may come from a read error, since a much larger clone is one base off. V is TRBV20-1 and J is TRBJ1-5; 10 positions agree with TRBD1. V was pared by 3 bases and J by 3 bases, with 8 bases of the junction left unmatched. The CDR3 is made up of 16 amino acids. Per germline, CDR1 DFQATT and CDR2 SNEGSKA (reference sequence). CDR3 protein: CSASQRDRGDNQPQHF. DNA of the CDR3: TGCAGTGCTAGTCAACGGGACAGGGGAGACAATCAGCCCCAGCATTTT.

This chain uses TRBV29-1 with TRBJ1-2; TRBD1 is a possible D gene (5 bases). V was cut by 6 bases and J by 7 bases, with 18 bases left in between. The germline V gene has CDR1 SQVTM and CDR2 ANQGSEA. This CDR3 contains 13 residues. CDR3 amino acids: CSVGEAARGGYTF. DNA for the CDR3: TGCAGCGTAGGGGAGGCGGCGAGGGGTGGCTACACCTTC.

This clonotype was detected many times. This sequence joins TRBV18 and TRBJ2-1; weak D call: TRBD2 (5 bases). The CDR3 has 15 amino acids. The V end was cut by 5 bases, the J end by 3 bases, with 14 bases between. Germline V gene lookup returns CDR1 KGHSH and CDR2 LQKENI. CDR3 amino acids: CASSSSGSDYNEQFF. The CDR3, as DNA: TGTGCCAGCTCATCCTCGGGTAGCGACTACAATGAGCAGTTCTTC.